This T cell receptor beta chain was profiled in a study of PD-1 blockade in classical Hodgkin lymphoma. CDR3 length equals 18 residues. Trimming pared 6 bases from V and 4 bases from J, leaving 24 bases between. Germline V gene sequence: CDR1 SEHNR, CDR2 FQNEAQ (reference sequence). Using immunoSEQ multiplex PCR, the repertoire was profiled, and TCRdb retains in-frame clones only, with some absent. The repertoire consists of 110,000 or so clones, with about 89% occurring once and the leading ten covering less than 20%. Every one of the patients relapsed after autologous stem cell transplantation (brentuximab vedotin exposure was variable).

The sequences come from peripheral blood mononuclear cells (PBMCs), collected before the second cycle of nivolumab. The clonotype was recovered from a human donor with classical Hodgkin lymphoma. The chain carries TRBV7-9 and TRBJ1-4, with D maybe TRBD1 (6 bases). CDR3 residues: CASSLERDLSRGNEKLFF. CDR3 bases: TGTGCCAGCAGTCTGGAGAGGGACCTTTCCAGGGGTAATGAAAAACTGTTTTTT.